This T cell receptor (beta chain) was retrieved from a study of cytomegalovirus exposure and HLA in healthy donors. Overall study context: An early data release held around 80 million unique TCRs from HLA-typed donors.

Primers: 60 Vbeta forward and 13 Jbeta reverse. Some clones are missing from TCRdb's copy, which holds only in-frame ones; the method was immunoSEQ multiplex PCR. Of 95,000 to 110,000 clones listed, more than 70% are singletons. As regards this clone: The antigen is not known. At one boundary the junction diverges from the germline segment, which might be a read error.

The study's findings and limits: Fewer N-insertions (relative to the approximately 670-donor mean) were reportedly seen in an Asian-associated ancestry cluster in a later analysis. A list of about 180 TCR beta chains associated with cytomegalovirus was given.

This CDR3 comprises 14 residues. In germline, CDR1 is MNHEY, CDR2 SVGAGI. This receptor was identified in a young man in good health and CMV-seronegative. The J gene is TRBJ1-2, the V gene TRBV6-5; D is unclear. The sequenced sample consisted of PBMCs. CDR3 residues: CASSYSRVNYGYPF. Written as DNA, the CDR3 is TGTGCCAGCAGTTACTCACGAGTCAACTATGGCTACCCCTTC.